Presented here are 27 T cell receptor beta chains from one specimen sequenced in a study of blood T cell repertoires in COVID-19. Method: immunoSEQ multiplex PCR; TCRdb's copy keeps in-frame clones and lacks some. The sample includes some 200,000 clones, about three quarters of them seen just once. Sequenced input: peripheral blood. The source of these receptors is a woman between 45 and 65 years old with active or convalescent COVID-19.

The chain's CDR3 is CASSIASDRQSNFVSLNTEAFF. CDR3 coding DNA: TGTGCCAGTAGTATCGCCTCCGACAGACAGTCGAACTTTGTTAGTTTGAACACTGAAGCTTTCTTT. The rearrangement uses TRBV19 and TRBJ1-1; possible D gene TRBD1, 5 bases. CDR1 is LNHDA and CDR2 is SQIVND in the germline V gene (reference sequence). The V end lost 3 bases, the J end lost 0 bases, and 32 bases lay between the germline ends. The CDR3 contains 22 residues.

The chain's CDR3 is CASSQAGLRGGGYTF. The CDR3 nucleotides read TGCGCCAGCAGCCAAGCGGGGCTAAGGGGAGGTGGCTACACCTTC. J is TRBJ1-2 and V is TRBV4-3; TRBD1 is a possible D gene (5 bases). Trimming left V 1 base short and J 7 bases short, with 16 bases between. The CDR3 consists of 15 residues. From germline, CDR1 is LGHNA and CDR2 YSLEER.

V is TRBV2 and J is TRBJ2-1; weak D call: TRBD2 (5 bases). The germline V gene encodes CDR1 SNHLY and CDR2 FYNNEI. This CDR3 spans 14 amino acids. Trimming removed 6 bases at V and 0 bases at J, with 9 bases between. This CDR3 is CASRRLTSYNEQFF. The CDR3 DNA is TGTGCCAGCAGGAGACTAACCTCCTACAATGAGCAGTTCTTC.

The CDR3 bases are TGTGCCAGCTCACCACGACAGGACTATGGCTACACCTTC. Its protein is CASSPRQDYGYTF. This sequence joins TRBV18 and TRBJ1-2; D possibly corresponds to TRBD1 (6 bases). Per the germline V gene, CDR1 is KGHSH and CDR2 is LQKENI. This CDR3 region has 13 residues. The V end lost 1 base, the J end lost 3 bases, and 6 bases lay between the germline ends.

The chain joins TRBV4-3 to TRBJ2-2, with D possibly matching TRBD1 (5 bases). The CDR3 runs to 15 residues. The germline V gene has CDR1 LGHNA and CDR2 YSLEER. V shed 1 base and J shed 9 bases, with 15 bases lying between them. The CDR3 sequence is CASSQAPGHARELFF. CDR3 coding DNA: TGCGCCAGCAGCCAAGCCCCCGGACACGCGCGGGAGCTGTTTTTT.

A single count supports this clone. The rearrangement uses TRBV15 and TRBJ1-2; 12 bases agree with TRBD1. There are 17 residues in the CDR3. J gave up 6 bases and V 5 bases, and 13 bases lay outside the gene matches. The germline V gene encodes CDR1 LNHNV and CDR2 YYDKDF (reference sequence). The DNA for the CDR3 is TGTGCCACCAGCCGAGTGGGACAGGGGGCGTTTGAAAATGGCTACACCTTC. It yields the protein CATSRVGQGAFENGYTF.

This clone was observed once. The chain carries TRBV12-5 and TRBJ2-3; D not resolved. The CDR3 contains 12 residues. V lost 3 bases and J lost 6, with 7 bases in between. Germline CDR1 and CDR2: LGHNT and FRNRAP. CDR3 sequence: CASGFLSDTQYF. CDR3 nucleotides: TGTGCTAGTGGTTTCCTCTCGGATACGCAGTATTTT.

The rearrangement uses TRBV5-5 and TRBJ2-1; tentative D call: TRBD1 (6 bases). V was cut by 3 bases and J by 10 bases, with 17 bases left in between. This CDR3 spans 14 amino acids. CDR1 SGHKS and CDR2 YYEKEE come from the germline V gene (reference sequence). The CDR3 region is CASSWGRGVWEQFF. DNA of the CDR3: TGTGCCAGCAGCTGGGGGCGTGGGGTATGGGAGCAGTTCTTC.

V gene TRBV4-3 combines with J gene TRBJ2-3; 13 bases align to TRBD2. Germline V gene sequence: CDR1 LGHNA, CDR2 YSLEER. J gave up 3 bases and V 0 bases, and 3 bases lay outside the gene matches. This CDR3 is built from 17 residues. In DNA, the CDR3 is TGCGCCAGCAGCCAAGAACTAGCGGGGGGGCCTACAGATACGCAGTATTTT. It translates to CASSQELAGGPTDTQYF.

This sequence joins TRBV5-1 and TRBJ2-1; D unresolved. Trimming removed 1 base from V and 1 base from J, with 12 bases in between. In germline, CDR1 is SGHRS, CDR2 YFSETQ. This CDR3 spans 16 amino acids. CDR3 residues: CASSLQPLASYNEQFF. The CDR3 bases are TGCGCCAGCAGCTTGCAACCCCTTGCGTCCTACAATGAGCAGTTCTTC.

This chain uses TRBV7-2 with TRBJ2-7; 11 bases are shared with TRBD2. J was trimmed by 6 bases and V by 3 bases; bases with no gene match: 4. CDR1 and CDR2 from the germline V gene are SGHTA and FQGNSA. The CDR3 extends over 14 amino acids. The CDR3 DNA reads as TGTGCCAGCAGCTTTAGCGGGAGGGGTGGCGAGCAGTACTTC. It translates to CASSFSGRGGEQYF.

The J gene is TRBJ2-7, the V gene TRBV19, with 8 bases that match TRBD1. Germline V gives CDR1 LNHDA, CDR2 SQIVND (reference sequence). The CDR3 extends over 14 amino acids. The ends lost 4 bases at V and 5 bases at J; junction bases unmatched: 7. The chain's CDR3 is CASSTGQGLHEQYF. The CDR3, as DNA: TGTGCCAGTAGTACCGGACAGGGTCTCCACGAGCAGTACTTC.

V is TRBV3-1 (or the pseudogene TRBV3-2) and J is TRBJ1-5; no clear D gene. This CDR3 contains 13 residues. V shed 8 bases and J shed 0 bases, with 8 bases lying between them. Germline CDR1 LGHDT, CDR2 YNNKEL (reference sequence). In DNA, the CDR3 is TGTGCCAGCCCTTGTTATAGCAATCAGCCCCAGCATTTT. Encoded protein: CASPCYSNQPQHF.

This chain links TRBV18 with TRBJ2-7; 8 nucleotides line up with TRBD2. Germline CDR1 KGHSH, CDR2 LQKENI. The V gene end was trimmed by 1 base and the J gene end by 4 bases; junction bases not matched to a gene: 9. The CDR3 length is 16 residues. The CDR3 coding sequence is TGTGCCAGCTCACCACGAAGGCGGGAGGATCCTTACGAGCAGTACTTC. It encodes CASSPRRREDPYEQYF.

The gene calls are TRBV14 and TRBJ2-3; D is undetermined. Looked up from germline, CDR1 is SGHDN and CDR2 is FVKESK. The CDR3 consists of 13 residues. V was clipped by 1 base and J by 10 bases, with 12 bases between them. CDR3 region: CASSQVFQAPQYF. Written as DNA, the CDR3 is TGTGCCAGCAGCCAAGTATTCCAGGCCCCGCAGTATTTT. Using reference TRBV14 and TRBJ2-3 for the parts outside the CDR3, the full variable domain is EAGVTQFPSHSVIEKGQTVTLRCDPISGHDNLYWYRRVMGKEIKFLLHFVKESKQDESGMPNNRFLAERTGGTYSTLKVQPAELEDSGVYFCASSQVFQAPQYFGPGTRLTVL.

The chain couples TRBV6-5 to TRBJ2-2; 8 positions agree with TRBD2. The trim removed 7 bases at V and 6 bases at J, leaving 7 bases unmatched. Germline V CDR1 and CDR2: MNHEY, SVGAGI. The CDR3 consists of 14 residues. The CDR3 region is CASTPRTSSGELFF. The CDR3 DNA reads as TGTGCCAGCACCCCGAGGACTAGCTCCGGGGAGCTGTTTTTT.

The chain couples TRBV28 to TRBJ1-1, with 9 nucleotides matching TRBD1. Trimming at V came to 5 bases and at J to 3 bases, leaving 7 bases not matched to a gene. CDR1 and CDR2 (germline): MDHEN, SYDVKM. This CDR3 spans 15 amino acids. The CDR3 bases are TGTGCCAGCAGTCCTCACCGGGACAGGGACACTGAAGCTTTCTTT. It yields the protein CASSPHRDRDTEAFF.

The rearrangement joins TRBV10-3 to TRBJ1-2; TRBD1 agrees at 7 bases. CDR3 length equals 13 residues. CDR1 and CDR2 from the germline V gene are ENHRY and SYGVKD. Unmatched junction bases numbered 5, after V lost 3 bases and J lost 7 bases. CDR3 bases: TGTGCCATCAGTGATAGGGACAGTCTTGGCTACACCTTC. Residues: CAISDRDSLGYTF.

V usage is TRBV19 and J usage is TRBJ2-2; TRBD1 aligns across 8 bases. Germline trimming cut 7 bases from V and 5 bases from J; bases unmatched to any gene: 12. Germline-derived CDR1 and CDR2 are LNHDA and SQIVND (reference sequence). This CDR3 comprises 16 residues. The CDR3 DNA reads TGTGCCAGTATCTCCCTAATGACAGGGGATACCGGGGAGCTGTTTTTT. It is translated as CASISLMTGDTGELFF.

The chain recombines TRBV3-1 (or the pseudogene TRBV3-2) with TRBJ2-7; maybe TRBD2 (6 bases). Germline CDR1 LGHDT, CDR2 YNNKEL (reference sequence). With 3 bases removed from V and 3 bases from J, the gap between germline ends came to 15 bases. This CDR3 is built from 15 residues. In DNA, the CDR3 is TGTGCCAGCAGCCACCTTAACCCGGGGGTCTACGAGCAGTACTTC. Its protein product is CASSHLNPGVYEQYF.

The chain uses TRBV7-2 and TRBJ2-7; D gene ambiguous. Trimming shortened V by 1 base and J by 3 bases, and 13 bases separated the two germline ends. The CDR3 consists of 15 residues. Germline lookup yields CDR1 SGHTA and CDR2 FQGNSA. The CDR3 loop reads CASSLGNSLVYEQYF. DNA of the CDR3: TGTGCCAGCAGCTTAGGGAACAGCTTGGTCTACGAGCAGTACTTC.

The V gene is TRBV4-1, the J gene TRBJ2-3, with TRBD2 matching over 11 bases. V gave up 4 bases and J gave up 7 bases; unmatched junction bases: 10. The CDR3 loop spans 16 amino acids. CDR1 is MGHRA and CDR2 is YSYEKL in the germline V gene. CDR3 in DNA: TGCGCCAGCAGCCCCGGGTTAGCGGGGGGGCCTTATACGCAGTATTTT. Its protein is CASSPGLAGGPYTQYF.

This clone was counted between two and nine times. The chain carries TRBV7-9 and TRBJ2-5; D remains ambiguous. This CDR3 is built from 15 residues. Looked up from germline, CDR1 is SEHNR and CDR2 is FQNEAQ (reference sequence). The germline V and J ends were trimmed by 4 bases and 1 base, with 13 bases remaining between them. This CDR3 is CASSSPRWAQETQYF. CDR3 bases: TGTGCCAGCAGCTCCCCTCGGTGGGCCCAAGAGACCCAGTACTTC.

This clone was recorded only once. The chain is built from TRBV6-6 and TRBJ1-3; a weak D match, TRBD1 (6 bases). Deletions cut 5 bases from V and 0 bases from J, with 8 bases between. The CDR3 is 14 residues long. The germline V gene has CDR1 MNHNY and CDR2 SVGAGI (reference sequence). CDR3 protein: CASSATGSGNTIYF. The CDR3 region has the DNA TGTGCCAGCAGTGCGACAGGCTCTGGAAACACCATATATTTT.

The CDR3 DNA reads as TGTGCCAGCAGTTTCGAACAGGGCGAAGCTTTCTTT. This codes for CASSFEQGEAFF. The rearrangement uses TRBV12-3 or TRBV12-4 and TRBJ1-1; possible D gene TRBD1, 6 bases. With 3 bases removed from V and 8 bases from J, the gap between germline ends came to 10 bases. This CDR3 has 12 residues.

This clone was seen many times. V is TRBV6-2 or TRBV6-3 and J is TRBJ2-5; D is unclear. V lost 2 bases to trimming and J lost 5 bases, with 12 bases between them. CDR3 size: 14 residues. Germline values: CDR1 MNHEY, CDR2 SVGEGT. The chain's CDR3 is CASSYDAARETQYF. The CDR3 coding sequence is TGTGCCAGCAGTTACGACGCGGCCCGGGAGACCCAGTACTTC.

The chain employs TRBV6-5 and TRBJ2-1; 13 nucleotides align to TRBD2. Germline loops: CDR1 MNHEY, CDR2 SVGAGI. This CDR3 is built from 14 residues. J was trimmed by 8 bases and V by 5 bases; bases with no gene match: 3. CDR3 loop: CASSTGLAGDEQFF. CDR3 sequence (DNA): TGTGCCAGCAGTACCGGACTAGCGGGAGATGAGCAGTTCTTC.